The 15 T cell receptor beta chains below come from one sample, sequenced in a study of T cells expressing NK-cell markers. TCRdb reprocessed the 5' RACE reads, with one entry per CDR3 protein and no DNA. The sample table sets out around 260,000 distinct CDR3 sequences. The sequencing input was blood T cells: a sorted CD56 or NKG2C T cell subset, CD4+ or CD8+ T cells, or bulk PBMC T cells (not recorded which). The receptors originated from a woman between 18 and 70 years old in good health.

The genes are TRBV29-1 and TRBJ2-1; without DNA, the TCRdb call of TRBD2 cannot be checked. The CDR3 is 14 residues long. Germline CDR1 is SQVTM and CDR2 is ANQGSEA. CDR3 amino acids: CSVVTSGPYNEQFF.

The chain employs TRBV6-1 and TRBJ2-2; the TCRdb D gene call, TRBD2, has no DNA to confirm it. Germline lookup yields CDR1 MNHNS and CDR2 SASEGT. The CDR3 is 17 amino acids. The CDR3: CASSRWVGGQDTGELFF.

V is TRBV7-8 and J is TRBJ1-4. Germline CDR1 and CDR2: SGHVS and FQNEAQ. The CDR3 runs 15 residues. CDR3 residues: CASSPGGQLGEKLFF.

The chain combines TRBV12-3 or TRBV12-4 with TRBJ2-3. The CDR3 length is 14 residues. Here the CDR3 reads CASSRALTPDTQYF.

The chain employs TRBV10-2 and TRBJ2-4; TCRdb proposes TRBD1, but this gene call is untestable without DNA. Germline-derived CDR1 and CDR2 are WSHSY and SAAADI. The CDR3 extends over 15 amino acids. The CDR3: CASNPDGGGLGIQYF.

The chain carries TRBV29-1 and TRBJ1-1; TCRdb returns TRBD1, unconfirmable since there is no DNA. Germline lookup yields CDR1 SQVTM and CDR2 ANQGSEA. There are 11 residues in the CDR3. The CDR3 here is CSVQGPAEAFF.

The V gene is TRBV4-2, the J gene TRBJ2-3; checking the TCRdb D call of TRBD2 is not possible without DNA. The CDR3 consists of 16 residues. Germline values: CDR1 LGHNA, CDR2 YNFKEQ. The CDR3 loop reads CASRRTSGTWTDTQYF.

This chain joins TRBV18 and TRBJ2-3. The germline V gene has CDR1 KGHSH and CDR2 LQKENI. The CDR3 covers 14 residues. This CDR3 reads CASSPGFDTDTQYF.

The rearrangement links TRBV12-3 or TRBV12-4 to TRBJ1-6. The CDR3 is 15 amino acids. The CDR3 loop reads CASSSRSSYNSPLHF.

The genes are TRBV5-1 and TRBJ1-4; TCRdb reports TRBD1, a call that lacks DNA to check it against. Germline V gene sequence: CDR1 SGHRS, CDR2 YFSETQ. The CDR3 loop spans 14 amino acids. The CDR3 sequence: CASSPQGSREKLFF. Filled out from reference TRBV5-1 and TRBJ1-4, the complete variable domain reads KAGVTQTPRYLIKTRGQQVTLSCSPISGHRSVSWYQQTPGQGLQFLFEYFSETQRNKGNFPGRFSGRQFSNSRSEMNVSTLELGDSALYLCASSPQGSREKLFFGSGTQLSVL.

The chain recombines TRBV6-5 with TRBJ1-5; TCRdb indicates TRBD1, and absent DNA this call remains unverified. The CDR3 has 16 residues. Germline CDR1 MNHEY, CDR2 SVGAGI. CDR3 sequence reads: CASSYSRSGSNQPQHF.

The rearrangement uses TRBV7-2 and TRBJ1-4. This CDR3 has 15 amino acids. Looked up from germline, CDR1 is SGHTA and CDR2 is FQGNSA. CDR3 sequence: CASSLVRQTNEKLFF.

This sequence joins TRBV6-1 and TRBJ1-2; lacking DNA, the TRBD1 call made by TCRdb goes unchecked. The CDR3 runs 14 residues. Germline loops: CDR1 MNHNS, CDR2 SASEGT. CDR3 sequence reads: CASSQTGGVGGYTF.

The chain employs TRBV29-1 and TRBJ1-4; TCRdb indicates TRBD1, and absent DNA this call remains unverified. The germline gives CDR1 SQVTM, CDR2 ANQGSEA. This CDR3 region has 17 residues. The chain's CDR3 is CSVAGTGLGATNEKLFF.

The rearrangement uses TRBV12-3 or TRBV12-4 and TRBJ1-3; TCRdb outputs TRBD1, but without DNA this stays unchecked. CDR3 length: 16 residues. The CDR3 loop is CASSSRGGSSGNTIYF.